The clone carrying this T cell receptor (beta chain) was counted a few times. The CDR3 totals 14 residues. Looked up from germline, CDR1 is ENHRY and CDR2 is SYGVKD. V was cut by 4 bases and J by 3 bases, with 11 bases left in between. TCRdb re-derived calls from the RT-PCR reads in MiXCR, one entry per CDR3 protein. The table includes 550,000 to 750,000 distinct CDR3 sequences, approximately 15% detected once. The chain has TRBV10-3 and TRBJ2-3, with D perhaps TRBD2 (6 bases). This TCR was sampled from a female donor in good health, serving as a healthy control. The material sequenced was memory CD4+ T cells from blood. The CDR3 DNA reads TGTGCCATCAGTGCTGGGGACTCAACAGATACGCAGTATTTT. Amino acid sequence: CAISAGDSTDTQYF.